These T cell receptor beta chains were read from a single sample in a study of cytomegalovirus exposure and HLA in healthy donors. The method was immunoSEQ multiplex PCR; TCRdb's version includes in-frame clones alone and lacks a portion of them. The sample has some 99,000 clones, about two thirds seen once; the top ten hold around 5.4%. Sample: PBMCs. The receptors shown here come from a woman aged 70 to 79 in good health and CMV-seropositive. Each CDR3 is given with its conserved first and last residue. A D gene is named only where the DNA matches it firmly. A clone size is listed for some rows: how often the clone was seen (once, few, many), or a class if it is expanded.

v_call,j_call,clone_size,d_call,cdr3_nt,cdr3_aa
TRBV6-5,TRBJ1-2,.,TRBD1,TGTGCCAGCAGGGACACAGGGGGTGACTATGGCTACACCTTC,CASRDTGGDYGYTF
TRBV19,TRBJ1-1,few,.,TGTGCCAGTAGTATTTGGGCGCCGATCAACACTGAAGCTTTCTTT,CASSIWAPINTEAFF
TRBV5-1,TRBJ1-1,.,TRBD1,TGCGCCAGCAGCGTGGAGGGACAGGGGCGGGGTGAAGCTTTCTTT,CASSVEGQGRGEAFF
TRBV6-5,TRBJ1-5,once,.,TGTGCCAGCAGGGGCGGGGCGAGGAATCAGCCCCAGCATTTT,CASRGGARNQPQHF
TRBV27,TRBJ1-5,.,TRBD1,TGTGCCAGCAGTACAGGGGGATTGGCCCAGCATTTT,CASSTGGLAQHF
TRBV6-1,TRBJ1-2,.,.,TGTGCCAGCAGTGAAGGAGTCTATGGCTACACCTTC,CASSEGVYGYTF
TRBV5-1,TRBJ1-4,.,.,TGCGCCAGCAGCTTGGGAGGCGCGGAGCCCTCCCGTGAAAAACTGTTTTTT,CASSLGGAEPSREKLFF
TRBV4-1,TRBJ1-2,few,.,TGCGCCAGCAGCCAAGATGATCGGGCAGGGGAGGGTGGCTACACCTTC,CASSQDDRAGEGGYTF
TRBV2,TRBJ1-4,.,TRBD1,TGTGCCAGCACCTTCCAGGGGGCGCGGGATGAAAAACTGTTTTTT,CASTFQGARDEKLFF
TRBV19,TRBJ2-1,.,TRBD2,TGTGCCAGTAGTACCCTTGTAGCGGGGGGTTCCTACAATGAGCAGTTCTTC,CASSTLVAGGSYNEQFF
TRBV6-4,TRBJ2-7,.,TRBD1,TGTGCCAGCATTACTGACAGGGGAGGCTACGAGCAGTACTTC,CASITDRGGYEQYF
TRBV10-3,TRBJ2-7,few,.,TGTGCCTCTCAGGGGCTGGATGGCGGCGAGCAGTACTTC,CASQGLDGGEQYF
TRBV19,TRBJ1-4,.,TRBD1,TGTGCCAGTAGTATGGGGACAGGGGGCCTAACGGCTGAAAAACTGTTTTTT,CASSMGTGGLTAEKLFF
TRBV5-1,TRBJ1-1,.,.,TGCGCCAGCAGCTTGGTAGAGGGGAACACTGAAGCTTTCTTT,CASSLVEGNTEAFF
TRBV30,TRBJ1-5,.,.,TGTGCCTGGAACTTGGGCCTCTCCGGACCCCAGCATTTT,CAWNLGLSGPQHF
TRBV2,TRBJ1-2,.,.,TGTGCCAGCAGTGAAGAGACAGGAATGTATGGCTACACCTTC,CASSEETGMYGYTF
TRBV14,TRBJ2-7,few,.,TGTGCCAGCAGCCAAGTGGCAAGCTCCTACGAGCAGTACTTC,CASSQVASSYEQYF
TRBV6-6,TRBJ2-7,.,TRBD2,TGTGCCAGCAGTTACCTAGCGGGGTCCTACGAGCAGTACTTC,CASSYLAGSYEQYF
TRBV6-1,TRBJ1-5,.,.,TGTGCCAGCAGTGAAGGTGGGAGTAGCAATCAGCCCCAGCATTTT,CASSEGGSSNQPQHF
TRBV5-4,TRBJ1-3,.,TRBD1,TGTGCCAGCAGCCAATCGGACAGGGGGCTTGGAAACACCATATATTTT,CASSQSDRGLGNTIYF
TRBV7-2,TRBJ2-1,.,.,TGTGCCAGCAGTTCTATCCCCTCCTACAATGAGCAGTTCTTC,CASSSIPSYNEQFF
TRBV5-5,TRBJ2-5,.,.,TGTGCCAGCAGCTTGGAGGCTAGCGAGAGGGCCCAGTACTTC,CASSLEASERAQYF
TRBV7-2,TRBJ2-5,.,TRBD2,TGTGCCAGCAGCTTGGCCGGGACTACGCAAGAGACCCAGTACTTC,CASSLAGTTQETQYF
TRBV5-6,TRBJ2-1,.,.,TGTGCCAGCAGCTTGGTTAGTGAGCAGTTCTTC,CASSLVSEQFF
TRBV29-1,TRBJ1-2,.,TRBD1,TGCAGCGTTGAGGGGACAGGGGGCGGCTATGGCTACACCTTC,CSVEGTGGGYGYTF
TRBV5-8,TRBJ2-7,.,TRBD1,TGTGCCAGCAGCTCCGGACAGGCGGCGGTCCTCCTCTCCTACGAGCAGTACTTC,CASSSGQAAVLLSYEQYF
TRBV7-9,TRBJ1-4,.,TRBD1,TGTGCCAGCAGCTTTCCCGGGACAGGGAATGAAAAACTGTTTTTT,CASSFPGTGNEKLFF
TRBV5-1,TRBJ1-4,.,TRBD1,TGCGCCAGCAGTTCGACAGGGTTTAATGAAAAACTGTTTTTT,CASSSTGFNEKLFF
TRBV7-2,TRBJ1-6,.,.,TGTGCCAGCAGCTCCATGGAGACTTCACCCCTCCACTTT,CASSSMETSPLHF
TRBV6-6,TRBJ2-3,.,.,TGTGCCAGCAGCCCTGACTCGGATACGCAGTATTTT,CASSPDSDTQYF
TRBV2,TRBJ1-2,.,.,TGTGCCAGCAGTGGTCAATGGGGCAACTATGGCTACACCTTC,CASSGQWGNYGYTF
TRBV10-3,TRBJ1-2,.,TRBD1,TGTGCCACGGGACAGGGGTTGGGCTATGGCTACACCTTC,CATGQGLGYGYTF
TRBV19,TRBJ1-1,few,TRBD1,TGTGCCAGTAGTTATGGCCTTGGCAGGGGGCTAGCTTTCTTT,CASSYGLGRGLAFF
TRBV2,TRBJ1-2,.,.,TGTGCCAGCCGCACCGACAGCTATGGCTACACCTTC,CASRTDSYGYTF
TRBV7-8,TRBJ2-1,few,.,TGTGCCAGCAGCTTATTGGGACTCGACGCCAATGAGCAGTTCTTC,CASSLLGLDANEQFF
TRBV6-5,TRBJ2-5,few,TRBD2,TGTGCCAGCAGCCCACTAGCGGGGGCTGCGGAGACCCAGTACTTC,CASSPLAGAAETQYF
TRBV7-6,TRBJ2-6,few,TRBD2,TGTGCCAGCAGCTTGGGGGGGAATAGTGGGGCCAACGTCCTGACTTTC,CASSLGGNSGANVLTF
TRBV7-8,TRBJ2-7,.,TRBD1,TGTGCCAGCAGCTTCAGGACAGGCAACTACGAGCAGTACTTC,CASSFRTGNYEQYF
TRBV10-3,TRBJ2-1,.,.,TGTGCCATCTCGGCCGGGGAGGAGCAGTTCTTC,CAISAGEEQFF
TRBV4-1,TRBJ2-2,.,TRBD2,TGCGCCAGCAGCCAGGTGGGACTAGCGGGGAACACCGGGGAGCTGTTTTTT,CASSQVGLAGNTGELFF
TRBV7-2,TRBJ1-3,.,.,TGTGCCAGCAGCTTAGGGACTGTCTCTGGAAACACCATATATTTT,CASSLGTVSGNTIYF
TRBV25-1,TRBJ1-6,once,.,TGTGCCAGCACAAGGAGCTCCTATAATTCACCCCTCCACTTT,CASTRSSYNSPLHF
TRBV10-2,TRBJ2-7,few,TRBD2,TGCGCCAGCAGTGATTCCCCTCTCTTAAGCGGGGGGCGCTCCTACGAGCAGTACTTC,CASSDSPLLSGGRSYEQYF
TRBV19,TRBJ2-2,.,.,TGTGCCAGTAGTGTCTCAGGGAGGAACACCGGAGAGCTGTTTTTT,CASSVSGRNTGELFF
TRBV4-2,TRBJ2-5,.,TRBD2,TGTGCCAGCAGCCAAGAGGGCGGCAGCGGGGGGAGGGCAGAGACCCAGTACTTC,CASSQEGGSGGRAETQYF
TRBV5-1,TRBJ2-7,.,.,TGCGCCAGCAGCTTACAGGGCTACGAGCAGTACTTC,CASSLQGYEQYF
TRBV29-1,TRBJ2-7,.,.,TGCAGCGCCGGAAGGGGGGGGGCGTACGAGCAGTACTTC,CSAGRGGAYEQYF
TRBV30,TRBJ2-5,.,TRBD2,TGTGCCTGGAGTCCCCCGACTAGCTTAGAGACCCAGTACTTC,CAWSPPTSLETQYF
TRBV10-3,TRBJ1-1,few,.,TGTGCCATCAGTGAGGGGCCCGGACTAAACACTGAAGCTTTCTTT,CAISEGPGLNTEAFF
TRBV5-8,TRBJ2-5,.,.,TGTGCCAGCAGCCCGGACACGTACCAAGAGACCCAGTACTTC,CASSPDTYQETQYF
TRBV18,TRBJ1-2,.,.,TGTGCCAGCTCACCACAGGGGGGGAACTATGGCTACACCTTC,CASSPQGGNYGYTF
TRBV20-1,TRBJ2-3,once,.,TGCAGTGCTCCCCAGAGGGATACGCAGTATTTT,CSAPQRDTQYF
TRBV7-9,TRBJ2-5,few,.,TGTGCCAGCAGCTACAAACAAACGGGAGAGACCCAGTACTTC,CASSYKQTGETQYF
TRBV5-8,TRBJ2-7,.,.,TGTGCCAGCAGCAGCCCCGCGGGTGAGCAGTACTTC,CASSSPAGEQYF
TRBV6-5,TRBJ1-2,.,.,TGTGCCAGCAGTTACTTTCCGTCCGGGGATGGCTACACCTTC,CASSYFPSGDGYTF
TRBV29-1,TRBJ1-6,.,TRBD1,TGCAGCGTCCCAAGGGGGACAGGGAATTCACCCCTCCACTTT,CSVPRGTGNSPLHF
TRBV10-3,TRBJ2-7,few,.,TGTGCCATCAGCAAAGACAGGACCACCTCCTACGAGCAGTACTTC,CAISKDRTTSYEQYF